The clone carrying this T cell receptor beta chain was seen only a few times. Its antigen is as yet unknown. The sample originates from a study of T cells after yellow fever vaccination. Using its own MiXCR run on the 5' RACE reads, TCRdb lists one record per CDR3 protein. The repertoire consists of approximately 340,000 distinct CDR3 sequences, with 8.7% occurring once and the leading ten covering approximately 19%. The CDR3 has 19 amino acids. The junction had 7 bases not matched to a gene; V was cut back by 0 bases and J by 3 bases. General observations from the study: The booster saw the reappearance of most primary-vaccination clones (roughly 97% CD4, 88% CD8).

This sequence originates from a man between 18 and 35 years old who received the YFV17D yellow fever vaccine. Here the sequenced sample was PBMCs, taken on the day of the first yellow fever vaccination. V gene TRBV23-1 combines with J gene TRBJ2-5, with TRBD2 identical over 16 bases. TRBV23-1 is an open reading frame, and its role is uncertain. The CDR3 bases are TGCGCCAGCAGTCAATCTGGGACTAGCGGGGGGGTAACGAAAGAGACCCAGTACTTC. It is translated as CASSQSGTSGGVTKETQYF.